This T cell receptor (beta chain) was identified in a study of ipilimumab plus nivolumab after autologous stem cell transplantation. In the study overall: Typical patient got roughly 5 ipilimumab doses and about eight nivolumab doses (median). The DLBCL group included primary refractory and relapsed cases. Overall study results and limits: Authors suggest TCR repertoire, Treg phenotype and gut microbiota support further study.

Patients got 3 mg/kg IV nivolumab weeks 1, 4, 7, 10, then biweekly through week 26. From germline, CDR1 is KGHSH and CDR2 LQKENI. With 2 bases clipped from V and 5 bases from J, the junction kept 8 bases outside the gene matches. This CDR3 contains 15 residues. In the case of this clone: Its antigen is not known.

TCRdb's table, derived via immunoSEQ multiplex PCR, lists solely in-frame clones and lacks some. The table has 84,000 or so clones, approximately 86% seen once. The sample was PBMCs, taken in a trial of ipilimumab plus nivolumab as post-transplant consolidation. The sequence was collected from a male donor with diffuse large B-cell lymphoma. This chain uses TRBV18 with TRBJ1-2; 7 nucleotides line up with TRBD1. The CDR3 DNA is TGTGCCAGCTCACCAGTCGAGACAGGGAGTTATGGCTACACCTTC. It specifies CASSPVETGSYGYTF.